Listed below are T cell receptor beta chains from one sample, sequenced in a study of T cell responses to AZD1222 COVID-19 vaccine. Profiled with immunoSEQ multiplex PCR; TCRdb holds only in-frame clones, not every one. Of approximately 89,000 clones listed, 75% to 95% are singletons. The sample in question was peripheral blood, obtained 28 days after the second AZD1222 dose. These receptors all come from an adult who received the AZD1222 COVID-19 vaccine. Both conserved end residues are part of each CDR3. The D gene is left open where the match is weak. Clone size is shown for a subset of rows, as once, few, many or a class of expanded clone.

cdr3_aa	cdr3_nt	clone_size	d_call	v_call	j_call
CASSLVGQGSSPLHF	TGTGCCAGCAGCTTAGTGGGACAGGGTTCCTCACCCCTCCACTTT	NA	TRBD1	TRBV7-9	TRBJ1-6
CASSLAEVQNNEQFF	TGCGCCAGCAGCTTGGCCGAGGTCCAGAACAATGAGCAGTTCTTC	NA	NA	TRBV5-1	TRBJ2-1
CAWTRGISSYEQYF	TGTGCCTGGACCAGGGGCATTAGCTCCTACGAGCAGTACTTC	once	NA	TRBV30	TRBJ2-7
CASSSDGNTEAFF	TGTGCCAGCAGCTCGGACGGTAACACTGAAGCTTTCTTT	NA	NA	TRBV7-3	TRBJ1-1
CASSRSPRGNTGELFF	TGTGCTAGCAGCAGATCGCCTAGGGGGAACACCGGGGAGCTGTTTTTT	NA	NA	TRBV7-7	TRBJ2-2
CASSIKQGTLNTEAFF	TGTGCCAGCAGTATAAAACAGGGCACGTTGAACACTGAAGCTTTCTTT	NA	NA	TRBV27	TRBJ1-1
CASREMNTEAFF	TGTGCCAGCAGAGAGATGAACACTGAAGCTTTCTTT	NA	NA	TRBV6-5	TRBJ1-1
CASILGISTDTQYF	TGTGCCAGCATACTTGGGATCAGCACAGATACGCAGTATTTT	NA	NA	TRBV6-6	TRBJ2-3
CASTDQPNTGELFF	TGTGCCAGCACTGACCAGCCAAACACCGGGGAGCTGTTTTTT	NA	NA	TRBV2	TRBJ2-2
CASTAGVGNTIYF	TGCGCCAGCACCGCAGGGGTTGGAAACACCATATATTTT	many	NA	TRBV10-1	TRBJ1-3
CASSYPGQGFTEAFF	TGTGCCAGCAGCTACCCGGGACAGGGGTTTACTGAAGCTTTCTTT	few	TRBD1	TRBV7-9	TRBJ1-1
CASSHHAAPYEQYF	TGTGCCAGCAGTCATCATGCTGCCCCCTACGAGCAGTACTTC	NA	NA	TRBV27	TRBJ2-7
CASSFSQSYTF	TGTGCCAGCAGCTTTTCGCAAAGCTACACCTTC	NA	NA	TRBV5-6	TRBJ1-2
CASSDTTSYNEQFF	TGTGCCAGCAGTGACACTACCTCCTACAATGAGCAGTTCTTC	NA	NA	TRBV6-1	TRBJ2-1
CASSYSPGVDGYTF	TGTGCCAGCAGTTACTCGCCGGGGGTTGATGGCTACACCTTC	NA	NA	TRBV6-2/TRBV6-3	TRBJ1-2
CASSGQNYGYTF	TGCGCCAGCAGCGGACAAAACTATGGCTACACCTTC	NA	NA	TRBV5-1	TRBJ1-2
CASSHPGTDNEKLFF	TGTGCCAGCAGCCACCCCGGGACAGATAATGAAAAACTGTTTTTT	NA	TRBD1	TRBV3-1/TRBV3-2	TRBJ1-4
CSVAPRGDSGNTIYF	TGCAGCGTTGCCCCTAGGGGGGACTCTGGAAACACCATATATTTT	NA	NA	TRBV29-1	TRBJ1-3
CASSQGLAKDTQYF	TGCGCCAGCAGCCAGGGACTAGCGAAGGATACGCAGTATTTT	NA	TRBD2	TRBV5-1	TRBJ2-3
CASSSWEAYEQYF	TGTGCCAGCAGCTCCTGGGAGGCCTACGAGCAGTACTTC	NA	NA	TRBV27	TRBJ2-7
CASGPRPGQRPTEAFF	TGTGCCAGCGGACCAAGACCGGGACAAAGACCCACTGAAGCTTTCTTT	NA	NA	TRBV7-8	TRBJ1-1
CASSLAGLSYEQYF	TGTGCCAGTAGTCTGGCAGGCCTTTCCTACGAGCAGTACTTC	NA	NA	TRBV19	TRBJ2-7